Below, one T cell receptor (beta chain) is given with its context. Its target is unknown. This sample is drawn from a study of neoadjuvant nivolumab and ipilimumab in lung cancer. Across the whole study: The combination arm added day-1 ipilimumab 1 mg/kg to nivolumab 3 mg/kg on days 1, 15, 29.

General observations from the study: Higher pretherapy blood TCR richness went with higher resected-tumor richness. Only two of four nivolumab-treated tumors gained richness and clonality by surgery.

Germline values: CDR1 SEHNR, CDR2 FQNEAQ (reference sequence). The length of the CDR3 is 15 residues. With 5 bases removed from V and 2 bases from J, the gap between germline ends came to 10 bases. Clones were sequenced by immunoSEQ multiplex PCR, and TCRdb holds only the in-frame ones, with some missing. The table lists approximately 31,000 clones, about 92% of them singletons. The sequencing here drew on peripheral blood, taken after neoadjuvant nivolumab, alone or with ipilimumab, at or shortly before surgery. The rearrangement joins TRBV7-9 to TRBJ2-6, with D perhaps matching TRBD1 or TRBD2 (5 bases each). The receptor was isolated from an adult with non-small cell lung cancer. Here the CDR3 reads CASSQWGTGANVLTF. In nucleotides, the CDR3 is TGTGCCAGCAGCCAGTGGGGGACTGGGGCCAACGTCCTGACTTTC. The full variable domain, with the rest looked up from reference TRBV7-9 and TRBJ2-6, is DTGVSQNPRHKITKRGQNVTFRCDPISEHNRLYWYRQTLGQGPEFLTYFQNEAQLEKSRLLSDRFSAERPKGSFSTLEIQRTEQGDSAMYLCASSQWGTGANVLTFGAGSRLTVL.